Listed here are 10 T cell receptor beta chains from one sample, sequenced in a study of cytomegalovirus exposure and HLA in healthy donors. The PCR ran on 60 Vbeta and 13 Jbeta primers. Produced via immunoSEQ multiplex PCR; TCRdb's table is partial and in-frame only. The table lists some 120,000 clones, 81% of them singletons. Material: PBMCs. The source of these receptors is a woman aged 30 to 39 in good health and CMV-seronegative.

The rearrangement uses TRBV18 and TRBJ1-4; possibly TRBD1 for D (6 bases). V was clipped by 4 bases and J by 4 bases, with 10 bases between them. Germline loops: CDR1 KGHSH, CDR2 LQKENI. The CDR3 runs to 14 residues. The CDR3 DNA reads TGTGCCAGCTCACGAGGACAGCTTAATGAAAAACTGTTTTTT. Translated: CASSRGQLNEKLFF. Together with reference TRBV18 and TRBJ1-4, the CDR3 gives the full variable domain: NAGVMQNPRHLVRRRGQEARLRCSPMKGHSHVYWYRQLPEEGLKFMVYLQKENIIDESGMPKERFSAEFPKEGPSILRIQQVVRGDSAAYFCASSRGQLNEKLFFGSGTQLSVL.

The CDR3 coding sequence is TGTGCCAGCAGCCCAACCCAGCACAGGAACGAAGCTTTCTTT. Protein: CASSPTQHRNEAFF. V is TRBV5-4 and J is TRBJ1-1, with a tentative D call TRBD1 (5 bases). Germline V CDR1 and CDR2: SGHNT, YYREEE (reference sequence). Trimming left V 4 bases short and J 8 bases short, with 18 bases between. The CDR3 sequence is 14 residues long.

This clone has a handful of counts. The chain links TRBV2 to TRBJ1-5, with TRBD1 as a possible D gene (5 bases). V lost 3 bases to trimming and J lost 7 bases, with 13 bases between them. The germline gives CDR1 SNHLY, CDR2 FYNNEI. The CDR3 runs 14 residues. The CDR3 DNA follows: TGTGCCAGCAGTGAGGTGGGACTAAGGCAGCCCCAGCATTTT. It specifies CASSEVGLRQPQHF. Full variable domain (outside the CDR3, taken from reference TRBV2 and TRBJ1-5): EPEVTQTPSHQVTQMGQEVILRCVPISNHLYFYWYRQILGQKVEFLVSFYNNEISEKSEIFDDQFSVERPDGSNFTLKIRSTKLEDSAMYFCASSEVGLRQPQHFGDGTRLSIL.

V and J are TRBV7-6 and TRBJ1-1; D not certain. Germline CDR1 is SGHVS and CDR2 is FNYEAQ. The length of the CDR3 is 13 residues. Trimming left V 5 bases short and J 0 bases short, with 7 bases between. CDR3 coding DNA: TGTGCCAGCAGCCCAGACTTGAACACTGAAGCTTTCTTT. Residues: CASSPDLNTEAFF.

The chain recombines TRBV2 with TRBJ2-5; D may be TRBD2 (5 bases). The CDR3 totals 11 residues. In germline, CDR1 is SNHLY, CDR2 FYNNEI. Trimming pared 7 bases from V and 11 bases from J, leaving 14 bases between. The CDR3 protein is CASNGGFEQYF. CDR3 sequence (DNA): TGTGCCAGCAATGGCGGGTTTGAGCAGTACTTC.

V usage is TRBV27 and J usage is TRBJ2-2; possibly TRBD1 for D (5 bases). Germline assignment: CDR1 MNHEY and CDR2 SMNVEV (reference sequence). This CDR3 spans 15 amino acids. The ends were cut back, 5 bases at V and 6 bases at J, with 16 bases in the middle. CDR3 sequence reads: CASSLRQLDSGELFF. The CDR3 DNA follows: TGTGCCAGCAGTCTTCGACAGTTGGATTCCGGGGAGCTGTTTTTT.

The chain employs TRBV30 and TRBJ2-7; the D gene is possibly TRBD2 (6 bases). Germline V CDR1 and CDR2: GTSNPN, SVGIG (reference sequence). The CDR3 is made up of 19 amino acids. The V and J ends lost 2 bases and 7 bases respectively, with 33 bases between them. CDR3 in DNA: TGTGCCTGGAGTTCCCCAACTCAACTACGCGGGGCCTCCGTTTGGGAGCAGTACTTC. Translation: CAWSSPTQLRGASVWEQYF.

The rearrangement uses TRBV5-1 and TRBJ2-3, with TRBD1 as a possible D gene (6 bases). This CDR3 is 16 amino acids long. V lost 2 bases and J lost 4, with 17 bases in between. Germline V CDR1 and CDR2: SGHRS, YFSETQ. The CDR3 loop reads CASSLNRQVLADTQYF. CDR3 sequence (DNA): TGCGCCAGCAGCTTAAACAGACAGGTCTTGGCAGATACGCAGTATTTT.

This chain uses TRBV6-1 with TRBJ2-7; D possibly corresponds to TRBD2 (6 bases). The CDR3 spans 15 residues. The germline V gene has CDR1 MNHNS and CDR2 SASEGT. Trimming stripped 0 bases from V and 3 bases from J, with 12 bases between. For the CDR3, the DNA is TGTGCCAGCAGTGAAGCAGCGGAGGGTAGCTACGAGCAGTACTTC. Translated, it gives CASSEAAEGSYEQYF.

V and J are TRBV29-1 and TRBJ2-7; tentatively, D is TRBD2 (5 bases). V lost 4 bases, J lost 0 bases, and 13 bases lay in between. Germline CDR1 SQVTM, CDR2 ANQGSEA. The CDR3 is 14 amino acids. The CDR3 nucleotides read TGCAGCGTTGGTATAGGACGGGGCTCCTACGAGCAGTACTTC. Protein product: CSVGIGRGSYEQYF.